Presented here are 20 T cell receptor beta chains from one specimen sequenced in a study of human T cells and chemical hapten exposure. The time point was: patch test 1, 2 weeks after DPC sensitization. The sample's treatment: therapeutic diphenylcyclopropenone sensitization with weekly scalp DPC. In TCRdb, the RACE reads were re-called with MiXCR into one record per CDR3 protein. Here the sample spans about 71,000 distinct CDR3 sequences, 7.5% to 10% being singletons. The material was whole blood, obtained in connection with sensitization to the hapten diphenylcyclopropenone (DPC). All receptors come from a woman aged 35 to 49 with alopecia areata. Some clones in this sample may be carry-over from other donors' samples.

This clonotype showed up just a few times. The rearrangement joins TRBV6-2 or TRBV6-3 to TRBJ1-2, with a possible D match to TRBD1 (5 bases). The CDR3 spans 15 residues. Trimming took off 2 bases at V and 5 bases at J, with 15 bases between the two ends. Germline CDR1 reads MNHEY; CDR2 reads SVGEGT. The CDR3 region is CASSYDGTSYYGYTF. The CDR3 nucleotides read TGTGCCAGCAGTTACGATGGGACGTCTTATTATGGCTACACCTTC.

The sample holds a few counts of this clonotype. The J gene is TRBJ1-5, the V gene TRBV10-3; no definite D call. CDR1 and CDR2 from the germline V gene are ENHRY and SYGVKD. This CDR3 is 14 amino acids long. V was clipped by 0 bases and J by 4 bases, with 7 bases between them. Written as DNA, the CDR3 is TGTGCCATCAGTGAGTCGCAGCAGAATCAGCCCCAGCATTTT. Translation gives CAISESQQNQPQHF.

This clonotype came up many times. Here the CDR3 reads CASSHAGATNEKLFF. The CDR3 DNA reads TGTGCCAGCAGCCACGCGGGTGCAACTAATGAAAAACTGTTTTTT. The genes are TRBV6-6 and TRBJ1-4; D uncertain. V was pared by 6 bases and J by 0 bases, with 11 bases between. Germline V CDR1 and CDR2: MNHNY, SVGAGI (reference sequence). The CDR3 covers 15 residues.

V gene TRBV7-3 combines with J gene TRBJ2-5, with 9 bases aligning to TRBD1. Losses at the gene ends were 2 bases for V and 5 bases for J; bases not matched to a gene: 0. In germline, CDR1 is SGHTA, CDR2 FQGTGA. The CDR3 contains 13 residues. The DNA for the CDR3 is TGTGCCAGCAGCTTAGACAGGGGGGAGACCCAGTACTTC. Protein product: CASSLDRGETQYF.

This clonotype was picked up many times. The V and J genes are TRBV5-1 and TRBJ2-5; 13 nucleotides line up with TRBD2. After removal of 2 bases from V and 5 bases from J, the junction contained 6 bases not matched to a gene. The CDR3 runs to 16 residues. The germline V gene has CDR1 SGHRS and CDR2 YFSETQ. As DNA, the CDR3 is TGCGCCAGCAGCTTTACTAGCGGGGGGGCCCAGGAGACCCAGTACTTC. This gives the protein CASSFTSGGAQETQYF.

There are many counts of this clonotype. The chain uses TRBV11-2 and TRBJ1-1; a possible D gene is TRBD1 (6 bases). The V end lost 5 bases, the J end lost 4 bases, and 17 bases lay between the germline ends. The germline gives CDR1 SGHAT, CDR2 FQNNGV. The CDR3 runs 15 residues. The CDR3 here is CASSRRGQRLTEAFF. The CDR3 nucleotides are TGTGCCAGCAGCCGAAGAGGACAGAGACTCACTGAAGCTTTCTTT.

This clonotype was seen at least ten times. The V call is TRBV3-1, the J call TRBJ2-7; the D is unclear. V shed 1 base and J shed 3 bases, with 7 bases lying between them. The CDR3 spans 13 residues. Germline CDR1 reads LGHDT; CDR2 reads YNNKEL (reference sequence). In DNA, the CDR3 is TGTGCCAGCAGCCAAGCGCCCGGCTACGAGCAGTACTTC. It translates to CASSQAPGYEQYF.

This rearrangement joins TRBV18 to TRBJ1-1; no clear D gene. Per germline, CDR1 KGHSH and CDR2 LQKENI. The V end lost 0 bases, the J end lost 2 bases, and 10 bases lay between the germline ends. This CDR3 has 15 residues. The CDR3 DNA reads TGTGCCAGCTCACCACCGCTCGCAAGCAACACTGAAGCTTTCTTT. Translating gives CASSPPLASNTEAFF.

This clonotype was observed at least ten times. The CDR3 DNA follows: TGTGCCAGCAGGACGGACAGGGTCGGCGAGCAGTACTTC. Its protein product is CASRTDRVGEQYF. This chain links TRBV6-1 with TRBJ2-7; 8 nucleotides match TRBD1. Germline V lookup: CDR1 MNHNS, CDR2 SASEGT. V gave up 6 bases and J gave up 6 bases; unmatched junction bases: 7. The CDR3 totals 13 residues.

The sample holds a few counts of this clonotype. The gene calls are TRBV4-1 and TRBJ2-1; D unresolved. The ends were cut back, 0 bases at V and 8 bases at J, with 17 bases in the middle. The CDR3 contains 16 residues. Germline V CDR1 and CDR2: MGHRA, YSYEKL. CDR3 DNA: TGCGCCAGCAGCCAAGATCCGGCCCCACCTGGGGATGAGCAGTTCTTC. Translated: CASSQDPAPPGDEQFF.

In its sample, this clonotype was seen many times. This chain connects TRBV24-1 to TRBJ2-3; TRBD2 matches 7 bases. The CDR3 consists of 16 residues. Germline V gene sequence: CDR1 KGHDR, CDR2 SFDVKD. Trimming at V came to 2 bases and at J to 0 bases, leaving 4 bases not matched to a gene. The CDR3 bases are TGTGCCACCAGTGATTGGGGGGGGTTTAGCACAGATACGCAGTATTTT. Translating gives CATSDWGGFSTDTQYF.

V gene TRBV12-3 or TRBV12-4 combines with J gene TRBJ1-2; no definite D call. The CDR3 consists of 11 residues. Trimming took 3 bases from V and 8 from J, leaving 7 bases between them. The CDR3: CASSFSGGYTF. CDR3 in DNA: TGTGCCAGCAGTTTTTCAGGAGGCTACACCTTC.

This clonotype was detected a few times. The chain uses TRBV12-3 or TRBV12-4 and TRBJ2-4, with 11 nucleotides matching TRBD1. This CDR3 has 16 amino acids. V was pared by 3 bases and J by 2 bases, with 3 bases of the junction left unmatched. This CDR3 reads CASSLDRGQTKNIQYF. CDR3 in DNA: TGTGCCAGCAGTTTGGACAGGGGGCAAACCAAAAACATTCAGTACTTC.

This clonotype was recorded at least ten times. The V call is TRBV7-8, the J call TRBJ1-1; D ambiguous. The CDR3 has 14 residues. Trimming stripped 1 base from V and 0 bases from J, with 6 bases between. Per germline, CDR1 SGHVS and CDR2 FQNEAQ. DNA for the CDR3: TGTGCCAGCAGCTTAGGCGAAATGAACACTGAAGCTTTCTTT. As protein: CASSLGEMNTEAFF. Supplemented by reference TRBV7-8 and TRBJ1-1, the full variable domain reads GAGVSQSPRYKVAKRGQDVALRCDPISGHVSLFWYQQALGQGPEFLTYFQNEAQLDKSGLPSDRFFAERPEGSVSTLKIQRTQQEDSAVYLCASSLGEMNTEAFFGQGTRLTVV.

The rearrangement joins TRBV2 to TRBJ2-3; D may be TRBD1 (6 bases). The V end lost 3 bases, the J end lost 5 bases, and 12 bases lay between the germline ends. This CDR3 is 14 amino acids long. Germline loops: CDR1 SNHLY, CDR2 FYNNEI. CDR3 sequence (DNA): TGTGCCAGCAGTGACGGGACCAGGGGAGATACGCAGTATTTT. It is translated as CASSDGTRGDTQYF.

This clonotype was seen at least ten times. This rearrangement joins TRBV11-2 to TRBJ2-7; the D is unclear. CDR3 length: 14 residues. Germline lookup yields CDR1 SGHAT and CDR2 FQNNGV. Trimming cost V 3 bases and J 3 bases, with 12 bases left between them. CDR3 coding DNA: TGTGCCAGCAGCTTCTTCCGACTGAACTACGAGCAGTACTTC. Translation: CASSFFRLNYEQYF.

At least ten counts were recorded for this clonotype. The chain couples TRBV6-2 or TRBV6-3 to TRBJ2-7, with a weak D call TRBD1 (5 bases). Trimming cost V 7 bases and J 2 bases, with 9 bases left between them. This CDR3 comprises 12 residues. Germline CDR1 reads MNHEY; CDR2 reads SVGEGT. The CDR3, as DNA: TGTGCCAGCAATGAAGGGGCCTACGAGCAGTACTTC. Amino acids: CASNEGAYEQYF.

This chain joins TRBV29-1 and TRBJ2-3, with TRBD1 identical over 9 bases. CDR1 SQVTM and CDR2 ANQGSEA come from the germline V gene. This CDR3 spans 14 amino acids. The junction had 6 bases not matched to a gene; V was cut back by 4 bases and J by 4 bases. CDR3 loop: CSVAQGAKADTQYF. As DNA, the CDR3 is TGCAGCGTTGCACAGGGGGCGAAAGCAGATACGCAGTATTTT.

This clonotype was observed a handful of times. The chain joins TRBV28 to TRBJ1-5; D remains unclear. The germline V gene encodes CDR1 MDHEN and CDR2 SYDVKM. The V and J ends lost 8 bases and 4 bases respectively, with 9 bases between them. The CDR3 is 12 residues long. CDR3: CASSGGNQPQHF. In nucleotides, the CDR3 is TGTGCCAGCTCTGGAGGGAATCAGCCCCAGCATTTT.

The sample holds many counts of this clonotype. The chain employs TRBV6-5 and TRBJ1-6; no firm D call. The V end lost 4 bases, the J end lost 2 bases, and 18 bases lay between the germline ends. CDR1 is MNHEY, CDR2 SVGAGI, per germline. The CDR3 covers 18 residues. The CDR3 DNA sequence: TGTGCCAGCAGTTCACCAAGGACGGATAAGACCTATAATTCACCCCTCCACTTT. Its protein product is CASSSPRTDKTYNSPLHF.